A single T cell receptor beta chain is shown here with its context. Clones were read by immunoSEQ multiplex PCR, and TCRdb kept only the in-frame ones, dropping some. The sample records 60,000 to 75,000 clones, around 87% being singletons. The length of the CDR3 is 16 residues. CDR1 and CDR2 (germline): LGHNA, YSLEER. The V gene lost 3 bases and the J gene lost 7 bases, with 21 bases spanning the gap. This sample was included in a study of OX40 agonist ivuxolimab in advanced cancers. Study background: Those enrolled were 80% to 85% male, with a mean age of 60 years and ages from about 20 to 80.

This clonotype was sampled from an adult with an advanced solid tumor such as melanoma, head and neck, liver or kidney cancer. The material sequenced was CD4+ or CD8+ T cells sorted from blood, taken in a trial of the OX40 agonist ivuxolimab. The chain recombines TRBV4-3 with TRBJ1-2; the D gene is possibly TRBD1 (6 bases). The CDR3 sequence is CASSQPARGGTGGYTF. Written as DNA, the CDR3 is TGCGCCAGCAGCCAGCCCGCCCGAGGGGGGACGGGTGGCTACACCTTC.